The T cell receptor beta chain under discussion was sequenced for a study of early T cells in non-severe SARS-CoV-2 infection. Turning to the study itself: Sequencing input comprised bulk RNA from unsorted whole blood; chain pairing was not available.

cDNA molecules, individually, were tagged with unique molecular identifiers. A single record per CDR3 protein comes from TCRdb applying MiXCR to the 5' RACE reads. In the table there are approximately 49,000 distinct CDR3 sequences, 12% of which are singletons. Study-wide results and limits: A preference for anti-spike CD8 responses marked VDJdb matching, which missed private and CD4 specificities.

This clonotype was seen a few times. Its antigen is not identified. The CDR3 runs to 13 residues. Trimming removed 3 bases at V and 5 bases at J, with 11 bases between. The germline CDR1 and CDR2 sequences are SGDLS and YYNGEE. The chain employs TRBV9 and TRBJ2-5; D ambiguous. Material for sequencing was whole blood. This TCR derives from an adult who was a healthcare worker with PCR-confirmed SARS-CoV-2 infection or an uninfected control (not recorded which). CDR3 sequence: CASSASGRETQYF. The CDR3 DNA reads TGTGCCAGCAGCGCGTCGGGTAGGGAGACCCAGTACTTC.